The 6 T cell receptor beta chains given below trace back to one sample, sequenced in a study of blood T cell repertoires in COVID-19. Only in-frame clones appear in the TCRdb table, and some are missing; sequencing was by immunoSEQ multiplex PCR. The sample includes roughly 220,000 clones, around 84% of them seen just once. The sequencing input was peripheral blood. The receptors derive from a man aged 45-65 years who had recovered from COVID-19.

The chain carries TRBV2 and TRBJ2-5; no definite D call. Trimming removed 6 bases from V and 2 bases from J, with 13 bases in between. Germline V gives CDR1 SNHLY, CDR2 FYNNEI. The CDR3 contains 14 residues. The CDR3, as DNA: TGTGCCAGCAGCGATGGGCCCCCTCAAGAGACCCAGTACTTC. Its protein product is CASSDGPPQETQYF.

The rearrangement uses TRBV10-2 and TRBJ2-5; D is possibly TRBD2 (5 bases). V dropped 8 bases and J dropped 7 bases, with 17 bases sitting between them. CDR3 length: 13 residues. Germline CDR1 and CDR2: WSHSY and SAAADI. Here the CDR3 DNA reads TGCGCCAGCTTACCGACTACTCACGCGACCCAGTACTTC. This encodes CASLPTTHATQYF.

This clone has more than one count but fewer than ten. V gene TRBV18 combines with J gene TRBJ2-1, with TRBD1 identical over 7 bases. In germline, CDR1 is KGHSH, CDR2 LQKENI. The CDR3 runs to 15 residues. J was trimmed by 2 bases and V by 6 bases; bases with no gene match: 7. The CDR3 protein is CASSPGQVTYNEQFF. The CDR3 bases are TGTGCCAGCTCCCCAGGACAGGTTACCTACAATGAGCAGTTCTTC.

This clone was seen once. The chain couples TRBV12-2 to TRBJ2-7; the D segment call TRBD2 is taken from the table without a DNA check. TRBV12-2 is a known pseudogene. CDR3 length: 21 amino acids. The CDR3 coding sequence is TGTGCAAGTCGCTTGGGGCTAGCGGGAGCTTTCAATATAACACTATCCTACGAGCAGTACTTC. As protein: CASRLGLAGAFNITLSYEQYF.

The gene calls are TRBV7-8 and TRBJ1-1, with D maybe TRBD1 (5 bases). The germline gives CDR1 SGHVS, CDR2 FQNEAQ. This CDR3 has 15 amino acids. Between the trimmed V and J ends, which lost 0 bases and 0 bases, there was a span of 8 bases. CDR3 sequence reads: CASSLAGQVNTEAFF. The CDR3 nucleotides read TGTGCCAGCAGCTTAGCTGGACAAGTGAACACTGAAGCTTTCTTT. The full variable domain, its missing parts supplied by reference TRBV7-8 and TRBJ1-1, is GAGVSQSPRYKVAKRGQDVALRCDPISGHVSLFWYQQALGQGPEFLTYFQNEAQLDKSGLPSDRFFAERPEGSVSTLKIQRTQQEDSAVYLCASSLAGQVNTEAFFGQGTRLTVV.

This chain connects TRBV29-1 to TRBJ2-1; D is possibly TRBD1 (6 bases). Germline loops: CDR1 SQVTM, CDR2 ANQGSEA. This CDR3 is 12 amino acids long. V gave up 7 bases and J gave up 6 bases, with 13 bases separating them. CDR3: CSEGHPGNEQFF. CDR3 in DNA: TGCAGCGAGGGACACCCGGGCAATGAGCAGTTCTTC.